A selection of T cell receptor beta chains follows, all from one sample in a study of Ad26.COV2.S vaccination and SARS-CoV-2 variants. The data were produced by immunoSEQ multiplex PCR, yet TCRdb's version contains in-frame clones alone and is incomplete. Of roughly 700,000 clones listed, approximately 88% were seen once; the top ten hold nearly 1.5%. Source: peripheral blood, taken in a trial of Ad26.COV2.S vaccine versus placebo. These receptors all come from a person between 18 and 65 years old who received the Ad26.COV2.S COVID-19 vaccine or a placebo. Each CDR3 is given with its conserved first and last residue.

V gene,J gene,CDR3 protein
TRBV27,TRBJ1-4,CASSLDREGEKLFF
TRBV6-5,TRBJ2-7,CASSYGRGYEQYF
TRBV27,TRBJ1-2,CASSLSGYGYTF
TRBV18,TRBJ1-1,CASSPLDADANTEAFF
TRBV6-5,TRBJ1-6,CASSAGGTVNPPLHF
TRBV27,TRBJ1-4,CASSRRVGEKLFF
TRBV14,TRBJ2-1,CASSQVTGANEQFF
TRBV29-1,TRBJ2-3,CSVGLSGGGTDTQYF
TRBV5-1,TRBJ2-1,CASSRSTGGSNYEQFF
TRBV6-5,TRBJ2-3,CASSRLAGASDTQYF
TRBV9,TRBJ2-7,CASSKRQGMPYEQYF
TRBV5-5,TRBJ1-1,CASSMNTEAFF